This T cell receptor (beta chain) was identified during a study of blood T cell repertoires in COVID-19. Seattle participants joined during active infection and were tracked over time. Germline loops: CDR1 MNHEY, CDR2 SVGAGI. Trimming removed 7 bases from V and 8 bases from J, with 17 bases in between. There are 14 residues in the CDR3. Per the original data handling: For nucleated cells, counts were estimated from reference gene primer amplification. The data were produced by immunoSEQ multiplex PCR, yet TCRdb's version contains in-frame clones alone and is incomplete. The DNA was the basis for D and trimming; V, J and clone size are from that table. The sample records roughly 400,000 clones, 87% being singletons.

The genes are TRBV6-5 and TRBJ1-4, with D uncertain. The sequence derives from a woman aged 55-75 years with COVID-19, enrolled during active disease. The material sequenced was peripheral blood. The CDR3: CASKFEAVAEKLFF. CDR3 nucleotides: TGTGCCAGCAAGTTTGAGGCCGTGGCGGAAAAACTGTTTTTT.